A selection of T cell receptor beta chains follows, all from one sample in a study of identical twins. TCRdb recomputed calls from the 5' RACE reads with MiXCR, one row per CDR3 protein. The sample holds a few hundred thousand distinct CDR3 sequences, 12% seen once. These same data were also listed under a study on yellow fever vaccine responses in identical twins.

The sequenced sample consisted of memory (CD45RO+) T cells sorted from blood. All receptors come from a woman aged 18-35 years in good health. Both conserved end residues are part of each CDR3. Each record gives: D gene, clone size, V gene, J gene, CDR3 DNA, CDR3 protein. D genes are given only for firm matches. Only part of the rows carry a size: once, few, many, or a class if the clone is expanded.

d_call: -
clone_size: -
v_call: TRBV4-2
j_call: TRBJ2-1
cdr3_nt: TGTGCCAGCAGCCAAGTCGCGAGTAGTACGGATGAGCAGTTCTTC
cdr3_aa: CASSQVASSTDEQFF

d_call: -
clone_size: few
v_call: TRBV30
j_call: TRBJ1-1
cdr3_nt: TGTGCCTGGAGCAGGCCTGGGGCTGAAGCTTTCTTT
cdr3_aa: CAWSRPGAEAFF

d_call: TRBD2
clone_size: few
v_call: TRBV10-3
j_call: TRBJ2-2
cdr3_nt: TGTGCCACCCGACTAGCGGGAAACACCGGGGAGCTGTTTTTT
cdr3_aa: CATRLAGNTGELFF

d_call: -
clone_size: many
v_call: TRBV7-2
j_call: TRBJ1-6
cdr3_nt: TGTGCCAGCAGCTCGCCCGCGGCTAATTCACCCCTCCACTTT
cdr3_aa: CASSSPAANSPLHF

d_call: -
clone_size: -
v_call: TRBV18
j_call: TRBJ1-5
cdr3_nt: TGTGCCAGCTCACCAGTGGGAGGTCAGCCCCAGCATTTT
cdr3_aa: CASSPVGGQPQHF

d_call: -
clone_size: few
v_call: TRBV21-1
j_call: TRBJ1-1
cdr3_nt: TGTGCCAGCAGCAAAGCGCTGGACACCAACACTGAAGCTTTCTTT
cdr3_aa: CASSKALDTNTEAFF

d_call: -
clone_size: few
v_call: TRBV27
j_call: TRBJ2-6
cdr3_nt: TGTGCCAGCAGTTGGGTTGATTCTGGGGCCAACGTCCTGACTTTC
cdr3_aa: CASSWVDSGANVLTF

d_call: -
clone_size: few
v_call: TRBV29-1
j_call: TRBJ2-2
cdr3_nt: TGCAGCGTTAAAGAAGCTTACACCGGGGAGCTGTTTTTT
cdr3_aa: CSVKEAYTGELFF

d_call: -
clone_size: -
v_call: TRBV10-3
j_call: TRBJ1-6
cdr3_nt: TGTGCCACCTTTACCGGGATCGAGGGGTCACCCCTCCACTTT
cdr3_aa: CATFTGIEGSPLHF

d_call: TRBD1
clone_size: -
v_call: TRBV10-3
j_call: TRBJ1-1
cdr3_nt: TGTGCCATCAGTGACTACTTGACAGGGATTGGTACTGAAGCTTTCTTT
cdr3_aa: CAISDYLTGIGTEAFF

d_call: TRBD2
clone_size: few
v_call: TRBV20-1
j_call: TRBJ2-7
cdr3_nt: TGCAGTGCTAGTCCTGCTAGCGGGTGGTACGAGCAGTACTTC
cdr3_aa: CSASPASGWYEQYF

d_call: TRBD2
clone_size: many
v_call: TRBV7-2
j_call: TRBJ2-7
cdr3_nt: TGTGCCAGCAGCCTCTCGACTAGCGGGGGGAGGGACGAGCAGTACTTC
cdr3_aa: CASSLSTSGGRDEQYF

d_call: -
clone_size: few
v_call: TRBV6-1
j_call: TRBJ2-2
cdr3_nt: TGTGCCATCGATGCTGGGGCAAGGAACACCGGGGAGCTGTTTTTT
cdr3_aa: CAIDAGARNTGELFF

d_call: -
clone_size: many
v_call: TRBV20-1
j_call: TRBJ2-2
cdr3_nt: TGCAGTGCTAGAGATCTTCGGGGTGGGGCCGGGGAGCTGTTTTTT
cdr3_aa: CSARDLRGGAGELFF

d_call: TRBD1
clone_size: -
v_call: TRBV20-1
j_call: TRBJ2-7
cdr3_nt: TGCAGTGCTAGTACCCCTGAGAGGGGGCTCTACGAGCAGTACTTC
cdr3_aa: CSASTPERGLYEQYF

d_call: -
clone_size: few
v_call: TRBV5-5
j_call: TRBJ2-2
cdr3_nt: TGTGCCAGCAGCCGGGACACAAACACCGGGGAGCTGTTTTTT
cdr3_aa: CASSRDTNTGELFF

d_call: TRBD1
clone_size: -
v_call: TRBV14
j_call: TRBJ1-6
cdr3_nt: TGTGCCAGCAGCCAGTTAGGACAGGGTGGCTCACCCCTCCACTTT
cdr3_aa: CASSQLGQGGSPLHF

d_call: -
clone_size: few
v_call: TRBV10-3
j_call: TRBJ2-1
cdr3_nt: TGTGCCATCAGTTTGGCCGGGGCTAGCTCCTACAATGAGCAGTTCTTC
cdr3_aa: CAISLAGASSYNEQFF

d_call: -
clone_size: -
v_call: TRBV18
j_call: TRBJ2-1
cdr3_nt: TGTGCCAGCTCACCTAGCGCAGGGGAAAATGAGCAGTTCTTC
cdr3_aa: CASSPSAGENEQFF

d_call: TRBD1
clone_size: -
v_call: TRBV12-3/TRBV12-4
j_call: TRBJ1-6
cdr3_nt: TGTGCCAGCAGTTTGGGACAGGCCCTTAATTCACCCCTCCACTTT
cdr3_aa: CASSLGQALNSPLHF

d_call: -
clone_size: -
v_call: TRBV2
j_call: TRBJ2-5
cdr3_nt: TGTGCCAGCACGGGACGAGGAGGTCCTGCCGAGACCCAGTACTTC
cdr3_aa: CASTGRGGPAETQYF

d_call: -
clone_size: -
v_call: TRBV3-1
j_call: TRBJ1-2
cdr3_nt: TGTGCCAGCAGCCAATACGGAACCCTTGGCTACACCTTC
cdr3_aa: CASSQYGTLGYTF

d_call: -
clone_size: few
v_call: TRBV24-1
j_call: TRBJ2-1
cdr3_nt: TGTGCCACCAGCGCCCTTGACAGAGATTACAATGAGCAGTTCTTC
cdr3_aa: CATSALDRDYNEQFF

d_call: TRBD2
clone_size: few
v_call: TRBV4-3
j_call: TRBJ2-3
cdr3_nt: TGCGCCAGCAGTCAGATAGCGGGAGGGGGGGATACGCAGTATTTT
cdr3_aa: CASSQIAGGGDTQYF

d_call: -
clone_size: -
v_call: TRBV27
j_call: TRBJ2-7
cdr3_nt: TGTGCCAGCAGTTCCGGGGACATCGTAGGGCAGTACTTC
cdr3_aa: CASSSGDIVGQYF

d_call: TRBD2
clone_size: few
v_call: TRBV7-2
j_call: TRBJ2-7
cdr3_nt: TGTGCCAGCAGCACAGCGGCGGGGGAAGCCTACGAGCAGTACTTC
cdr3_aa: CASSTAAGEAYEQYF

d_call: -
clone_size: many
v_call: TRBV20-1
j_call: TRBJ2-3
cdr3_nt: TGCAGTGCTATATCTACGGGGCCAGATACGCAGTATTTT
cdr3_aa: CSAISTGPDTQYF

d_call: TRBD2
clone_size: few
v_call: TRBV11-2
j_call: TRBJ2-1
cdr3_nt: TGTGCCAGCAGCTTAGAAGGGCGGGAGCTTTATGGCAATGAGCAGTTCTTC
cdr3_aa: CASSLEGRELYGNEQFF

d_call: TRBD2
clone_size: -
v_call: TRBV10-3
j_call: TRBJ2-2
cdr3_nt: TGTGCCATCAGTGAAAAGCGGGAGTTGAGCACCGGGGAGCTGTTTTTT
cdr3_aa: CAISEKRELSTGELFF

d_call: TRBD2
clone_size: few
v_call: TRBV24-1
j_call: TRBJ2-1
cdr3_nt: TGTGCCACCAACAAGGGGGGAGAATCAGGGACTAGCGGGAGGGGCAATGAGCAGTTCTTC
cdr3_aa: CATNKGGESGTSGRGNEQFF

d_call: -
clone_size: -
v_call: TRBV20-1
j_call: TRBJ1-6
cdr3_nt: TGCAGTGCTAAGGGAGGCTCCTATAATTCACCCCTCCACTTT
cdr3_aa: CSAKGGSYNSPLHF

d_call: TRBD1
clone_size: few
v_call: TRBV6-1
j_call: TRBJ2-3
cdr3_nt: TGTGCCAGCAGGGGGACAGCCAGCACAGATACGCAGTATTTT
cdr3_aa: CASRGTASTDTQYF

d_call: TRBD1
clone_size: -
v_call: TRBV20-1
j_call: TRBJ2-5
cdr3_nt: TGCAGTGCTACTGACAGGGGAGGATGGGAGACCCAGTACTTC
cdr3_aa: CSATDRGGWETQYF

d_call: -
clone_size: many
v_call: TRBV4-2
j_call: TRBJ2-1
cdr3_nt: TGTGCCAGCAGCCAAGAACGCCAGAACTACAATGAGCAGTTCTTC
cdr3_aa: CASSQERQNYNEQFF

d_call: TRBD1
clone_size: many
v_call: TRBV12-3/TRBV12-4
j_call: TRBJ2-2
cdr3_nt: TGTGCCAGCAGTCCCCGGACAGGGAGGACCGGGGAGCTGTTTTTT
cdr3_aa: CASSPRTGRTGELFF

d_call: -
clone_size: -
v_call: TRBV30
j_call: TRBJ2-2
cdr3_nt: TGTGCCTGGAGCCTACGCCCCGGGGAGCTGTTTTTT
cdr3_aa: CAWSLRPGELFF

d_call: -
clone_size: few
v_call: TRBV18
j_call: TRBJ2-7
cdr3_nt: TGTGCCAGCTCGGGGCCCCGGACGAAGGAGCAGTACTTC
cdr3_aa: CASSGPRTKEQYF

d_call: -
clone_size: many
v_call: TRBV4-1
j_call: TRBJ1-1
cdr3_nt: TGCGCCAGCAGCCGAAGGGAGAACACTGAAGCTTTCTTT
cdr3_aa: CASSRRENTEAFF

d_call: TRBD2
clone_size: few
v_call: TRBV7-9
j_call: TRBJ2-7
cdr3_nt: TGTGCCAGCAGCTCCATAGCGGGAGCCTACGAGCAGTACTTC
cdr3_aa: CASSSIAGAYEQYF

d_call: -
clone_size: few
v_call: TRBV3-1
j_call: TRBJ2-7
cdr3_nt: TGTGCCAGCAGCCAAGTTGGGGGTCCCGAGCAGTACTTC
cdr3_aa: CASSQVGGPEQYF

d_call: -
clone_size: many
v_call: TRBV20-1
j_call: TRBJ1-2
cdr3_nt: TGCAGTGCTAGAAAGGTCGTAGTCTATGGCTACACCTTC
cdr3_aa: CSARKVVVYGYTF

d_call: -
clone_size: -
v_call: TRBV4-3
j_call: TRBJ2-1
cdr3_nt: TGCGCCAGCAGCCAAGAAGGATCCTACTCCAGCTCCTACAATGAGCAGTTCTTC
cdr3_aa: CASSQEGSYSSSYNEQFF

d_call: TRBD2
clone_size: few
v_call: TRBV11-2
j_call: TRBJ2-3
cdr3_nt: TGTGCCAGCAGCTTAGTCGGCGGGAGGGCCTCCAGAGATACGCAGTATTTT
cdr3_aa: CASSLVGGRASRDTQYF

d_call: TRBD1
clone_size: many
v_call: TRBV27
j_call: TRBJ2-1
cdr3_nt: TGTGCCACTCGAGGGGGCGGCCGCTACAATGAGCAGTTCTTC
cdr3_aa: CATRGGGRYNEQFF

d_call: TRBD2
clone_size: many
v_call: TRBV20-1
j_call: TRBJ2-5
cdr3_nt: TGCAGCCAGACTAGCCTCGAGACCCAGTACTTC
cdr3_aa: CSQTSLETQYF

d_call: TRBD1
clone_size: -
v_call: TRBV10-3
j_call: TRBJ1-6
cdr3_nt: TGTGCCATCAGTATCGGGACAGATAATTCACCCCTCCACTTT
cdr3_aa: CAISIGTDNSPLHF

d_call: -
clone_size: -
v_call: TRBV5-1
j_call: TRBJ1-4
cdr3_nt: TGCGCCAGCAGCTTGGAGGGAAATGGTAATGAAAAACTGTTTTTT
cdr3_aa: CASSLEGNGNEKLFF

d_call: -
clone_size: -
v_call: TRBV27
j_call: TRBJ2-1
cdr3_nt: TGTGCCAGCAGTGGCAGGGGGGATCGCTACAATGAGCAGTTCTTC
cdr3_aa: CASSGRGDRYNEQFF

d_call: TRBD1
clone_size: many
v_call: TRBV2
j_call: TRBJ1-5
cdr3_nt: TGTGCCAGCCGGACAGGGGGAGAGGGTCAGCCCCAGCATTTT
cdr3_aa: CASRTGGEGQPQHF

d_call: -
clone_size: few
v_call: TRBV9
j_call: TRBJ2-1
cdr3_nt: TGTGCCAGCAGCGTAGGGGGCGTTTACAGCGATGAGCAGTTCTTC
cdr3_aa: CASSVGGVYSDEQFF

d_call: -
clone_size: -
v_call: TRBV2
j_call: TRBJ1-2
cdr3_nt: TGTGCCAGCAGTGACACCCTATCCTATGGCTACACCTTC
cdr3_aa: CASSDTLSYGYTF

d_call: -
clone_size: once
v_call: TRBV28
j_call: TRBJ2-5
cdr3_nt: TGTGCCAGCAGTTCCCACCGACTAGAGGAGGAGACCCAGTACTTC
cdr3_aa: CASSSHRLEEETQYF

d_call: -
clone_size: -
v_call: TRBV19
j_call: TRBJ2-3
cdr3_nt: TGTGCCAGTAGTATAGCAGATACGCAGTATTTT
cdr3_aa: CASSIADTQYF